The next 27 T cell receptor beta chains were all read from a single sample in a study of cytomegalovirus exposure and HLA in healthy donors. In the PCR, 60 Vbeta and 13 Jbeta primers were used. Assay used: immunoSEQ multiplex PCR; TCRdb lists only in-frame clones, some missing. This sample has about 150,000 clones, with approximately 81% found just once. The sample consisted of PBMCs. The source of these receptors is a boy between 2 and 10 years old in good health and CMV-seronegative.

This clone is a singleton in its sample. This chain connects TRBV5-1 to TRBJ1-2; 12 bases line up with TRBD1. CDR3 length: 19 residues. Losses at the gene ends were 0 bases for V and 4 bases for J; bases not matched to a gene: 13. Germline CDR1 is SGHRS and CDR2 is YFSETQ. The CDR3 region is CASSLGAGTGGAFRYGYTF. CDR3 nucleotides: TGCGCCAGCAGCTTGGGAGCCGGGACAGGGGGCGCCTTTCGCTATGGCTACACCTTC.

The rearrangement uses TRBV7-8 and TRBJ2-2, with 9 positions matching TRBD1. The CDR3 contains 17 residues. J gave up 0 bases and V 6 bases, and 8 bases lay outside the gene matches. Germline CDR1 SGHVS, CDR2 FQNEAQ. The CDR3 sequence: CASSVTGGNTNTGELFF. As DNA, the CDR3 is TGTGCCAGCAGTGTCACAGGGGGCAATACGAACACCGGGGAGCTGTTTTTT.

The CDR3 region has the DNA TGTGCCAGCAGTTACACCGACAGGGGGCCCTACAATGAGCAGTTCTTC. It yields the protein CASSYTDRGPYNEQFF. This chain uses TRBV6-5 with TRBJ2-1, with 10 positions matching TRBD1. Germline CDR1 reads MNHEY; CDR2 reads SVGAGI. The CDR3 sequence is 16 residues long. J gave up 2 bases and V 2 bases, and 3 bases lay outside the gene matches.

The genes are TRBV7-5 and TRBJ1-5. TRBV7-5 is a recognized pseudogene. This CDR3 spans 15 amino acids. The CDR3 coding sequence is TGTGTCAGAAAGCTAGGCTTCGTGAGCAATCAGCCCCAGCATTTT. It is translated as CVRKLGFVSNQPQHF.

The CDR3 DNA follows: TGTGCCAGCAGCCCCACAGGGATGGGGAATGAAAAACTGTTTTTT. This sequence encodes CASSPTGMGNEKLFF. This chain joins TRBV28 and TRBJ1-4; TRBD1 might be the D (6 bases). The CDR3 runs 15 residues. The V and J ends lost 6 bases and 5 bases respectively, with 16 bases between them. Germline lookup yields CDR1 MDHEN and CDR2 SYDVKM.

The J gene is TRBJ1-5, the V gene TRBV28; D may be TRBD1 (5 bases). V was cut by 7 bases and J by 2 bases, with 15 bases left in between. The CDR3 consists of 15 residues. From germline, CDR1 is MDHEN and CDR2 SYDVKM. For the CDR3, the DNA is TGTGCCAGCAAAACAGGCCCGAGTCGCAATCAGCCCCAGCATTTT. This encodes CASKTGPSRNQPQHF.

The CDR3 coding sequence is TGTGCCAGCAGTCTCCGGGACTGGGACACAGATACGCAGTATTTT. This translates into CASSLRDWDTDTQYF. The rearrangement uses TRBV27 and TRBJ2-3; a weak D match, TRBD2 (6 bases). CDR1 is MNHEY and CDR2 is SMNVEV in the germline V gene (reference sequence). The CDR3 consists of 15 residues. Between the trimmed V and J ends, which lost 5 bases and 2 bases, there was a span of 14 bases.

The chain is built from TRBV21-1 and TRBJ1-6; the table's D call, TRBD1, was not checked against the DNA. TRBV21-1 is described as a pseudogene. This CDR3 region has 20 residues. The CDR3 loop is CASSKEGGRGQGFSGSPLHF. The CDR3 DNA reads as TGTGCCAGCAGCAAAGAAGGGGGGCGAGGACAGGGGTTTTCGGGGTCACCCCTCCACTTT.

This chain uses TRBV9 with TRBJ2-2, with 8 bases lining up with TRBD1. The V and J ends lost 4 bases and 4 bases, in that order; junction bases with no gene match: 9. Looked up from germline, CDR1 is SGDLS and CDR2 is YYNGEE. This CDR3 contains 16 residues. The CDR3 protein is CASSPRAGTGTGELFF. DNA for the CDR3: TGTGCCAGCAGCCCACGCGCCGGGACAGGCACCGGGGAGCTGTTTTTT.

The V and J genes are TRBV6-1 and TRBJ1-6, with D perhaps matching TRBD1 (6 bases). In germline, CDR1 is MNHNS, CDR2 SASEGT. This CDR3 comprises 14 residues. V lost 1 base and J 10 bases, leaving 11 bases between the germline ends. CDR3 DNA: TGTGCCAGCAGTGAAGTGTCAGGGACATCACCCCTCCACTTT. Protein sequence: CASSEVSGTSPLHF.

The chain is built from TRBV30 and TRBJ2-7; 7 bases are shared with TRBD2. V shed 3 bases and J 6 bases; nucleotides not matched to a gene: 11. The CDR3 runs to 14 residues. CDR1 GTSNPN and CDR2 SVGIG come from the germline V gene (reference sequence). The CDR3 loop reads CAWRGLGGGSEQYF. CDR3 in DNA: TGTGCCTGGAGGGGTCTTGGGGGAGGGAGCGAGCAGTACTTC.

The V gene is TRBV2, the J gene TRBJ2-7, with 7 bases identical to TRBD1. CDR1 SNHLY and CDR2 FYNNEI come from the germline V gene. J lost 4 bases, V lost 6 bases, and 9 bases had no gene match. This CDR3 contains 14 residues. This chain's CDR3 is CASRGDRVEYEQYV. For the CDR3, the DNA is TGTGCCAGCAGGGGGGACAGAGTCGAATACGAGCAGTACGTC.

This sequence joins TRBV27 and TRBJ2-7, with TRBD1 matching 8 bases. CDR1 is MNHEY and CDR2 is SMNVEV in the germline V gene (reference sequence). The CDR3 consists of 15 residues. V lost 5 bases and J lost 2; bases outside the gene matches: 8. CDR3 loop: CASSVGTGGPYEQYF. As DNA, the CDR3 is TGTGCCAGCAGTGTCGGGACAGGTGGCCCCTACGAGCAGTACTTC.

This chain's CDR3 is CASSIAGQSTDTQYF. The CDR3 nucleotides are TGTGCCAGTAGTATAGCCGGACAGAGCACAGATACGCAGTATTTT. V is TRBV19 and J is TRBJ2-3; perhaps TRBD1 as D (6 bases). The germline gives CDR1 LNHDA, CDR2 SQIVND (reference sequence). V lost 1 base, J lost 0 bases, and 8 bases lay in between. The CDR3 is 15 amino acids. The complete variable domain, with remaining parts taken from reference TRBV19 and TRBJ2-3, reads DGGITQSPKYLFRKEGQNVTLSCEQNLNHDAMYWYRQDPGQGLRLIYYSQIVNDFQKGDIAEGYSVSREKKESFPLTVTSAQKNPTAFYLCASSIAGQSTDTQYFGPGTRLTVL.

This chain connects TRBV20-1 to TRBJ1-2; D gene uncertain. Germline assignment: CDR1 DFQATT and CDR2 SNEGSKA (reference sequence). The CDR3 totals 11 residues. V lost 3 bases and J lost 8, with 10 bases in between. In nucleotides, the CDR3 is TGCAGTGCTAGGGTCGAAGCGGGCTACACCTTC. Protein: CSARVEAGYTF.

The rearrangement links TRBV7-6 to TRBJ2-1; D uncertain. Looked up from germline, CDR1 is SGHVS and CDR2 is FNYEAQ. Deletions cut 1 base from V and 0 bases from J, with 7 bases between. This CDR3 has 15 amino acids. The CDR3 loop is CASSLDDSSYNEQFF. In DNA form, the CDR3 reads TGTGCCAGCAGCTTAGACGATAGCTCCTACAATGAGCAGTTCTTC.

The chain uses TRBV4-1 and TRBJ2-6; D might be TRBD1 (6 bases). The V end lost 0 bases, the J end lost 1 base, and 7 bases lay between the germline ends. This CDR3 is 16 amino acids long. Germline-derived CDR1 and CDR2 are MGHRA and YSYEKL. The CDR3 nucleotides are TGCGCCAGCAGCCAAGATCAGGGGTCTGGGGCCAACGTCCTGACTTTC. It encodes CASSQDQGSGANVLTF.

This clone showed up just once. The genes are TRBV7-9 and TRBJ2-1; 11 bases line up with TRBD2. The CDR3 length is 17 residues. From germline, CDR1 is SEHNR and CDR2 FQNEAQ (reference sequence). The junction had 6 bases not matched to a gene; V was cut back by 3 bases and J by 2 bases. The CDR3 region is CASSLISGRATYNEQFF. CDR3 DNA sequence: TGTGCCAGCAGCTTGATTAGCGGGAGGGCCACCTACAATGAGCAGTTCTTC.

CDR3 region: CASSFSQGSGEQYF. The CDR3 nucleotides read TGTGCCAGCAGCTTCTCACAGGGTTCAGGCGAGCAGTACTTC. The genes are TRBV6-1 and TRBJ2-7; D perhaps matches TRBD1 (6 bases). Germline CDR1 MNHNS, CDR2 SASEGT. CDR3 length: 14 amino acids. V shed 6 bases and J shed 6 bases, with 18 bases lying between them.

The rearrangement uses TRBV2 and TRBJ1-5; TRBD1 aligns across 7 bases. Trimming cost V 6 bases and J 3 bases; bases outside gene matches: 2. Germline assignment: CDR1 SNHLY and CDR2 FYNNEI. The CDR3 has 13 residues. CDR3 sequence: CASRGQTNQPQHF. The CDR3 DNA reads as TGTGCCAGCAGGGGACAGACCAATCAGCCCCAGCATTTT.

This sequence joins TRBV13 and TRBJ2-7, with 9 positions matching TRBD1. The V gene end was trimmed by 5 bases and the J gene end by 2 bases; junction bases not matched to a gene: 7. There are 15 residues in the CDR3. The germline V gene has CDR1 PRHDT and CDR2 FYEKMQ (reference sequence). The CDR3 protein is CASSAGQGKPYEQYF. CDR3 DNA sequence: TGTGCCAGCAGCGCAGGACAGGGGAAACCCTACGAGCAGTACTTC.

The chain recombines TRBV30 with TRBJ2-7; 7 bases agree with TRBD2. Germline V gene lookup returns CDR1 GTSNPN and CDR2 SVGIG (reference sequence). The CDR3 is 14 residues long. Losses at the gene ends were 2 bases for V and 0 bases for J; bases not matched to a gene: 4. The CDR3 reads CAWSLAEDSYEQYF. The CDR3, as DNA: TGTGCCTGGAGTCTAGCGGAAGACTCCTACGAGCAGTACTTC.

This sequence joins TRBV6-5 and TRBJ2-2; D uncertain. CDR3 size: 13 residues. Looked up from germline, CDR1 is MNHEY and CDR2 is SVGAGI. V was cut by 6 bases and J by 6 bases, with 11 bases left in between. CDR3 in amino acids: CASRETTPGELFF. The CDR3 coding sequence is TGTGCCAGCAGGGAGACGACGCCCGGGGAGCTGTTTTTT.

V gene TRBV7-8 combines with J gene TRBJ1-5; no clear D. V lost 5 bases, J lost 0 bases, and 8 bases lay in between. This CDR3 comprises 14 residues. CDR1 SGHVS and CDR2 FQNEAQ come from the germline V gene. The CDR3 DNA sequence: TGTGCCAGCAGCCCCTCCTATAGCAATCAGCCCCAGCATTTT. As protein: CASSPSYSNQPQHF.

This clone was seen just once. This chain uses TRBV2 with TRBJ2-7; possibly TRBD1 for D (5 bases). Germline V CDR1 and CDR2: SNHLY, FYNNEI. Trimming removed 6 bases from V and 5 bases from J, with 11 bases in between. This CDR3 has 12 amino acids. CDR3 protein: CASSRQMDEQYV. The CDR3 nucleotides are TGTGCCAGCAGCCGACAGATGGACGAGCAGTACGTC.

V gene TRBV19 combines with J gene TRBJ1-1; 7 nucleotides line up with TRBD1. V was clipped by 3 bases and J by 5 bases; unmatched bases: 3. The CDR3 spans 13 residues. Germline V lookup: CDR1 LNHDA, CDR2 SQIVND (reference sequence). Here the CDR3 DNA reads TGTGCCAGTAGTATTGACAGGGAAACTGAAGCTTTCTTT. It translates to CASSIDRETEAFF.

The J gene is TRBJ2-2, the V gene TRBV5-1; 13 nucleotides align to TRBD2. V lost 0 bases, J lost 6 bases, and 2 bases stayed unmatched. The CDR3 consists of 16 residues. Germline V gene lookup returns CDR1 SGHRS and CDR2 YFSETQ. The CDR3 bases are TGCGCCAGCAGCTTGGGACTAGCGGGGGGAGCCGGGGAGCTGTTTTTT. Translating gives CASSLGLAGGAGELFF. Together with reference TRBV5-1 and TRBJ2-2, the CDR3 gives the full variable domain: KAGVTQTPRYLIKTRGQQVTLSCSPISGHRSVSWYQQTPGQGLQFLFEYFSETQRNKGNFPGRFSGRQFSNSRSEMNVSTLELGDSALYLCASSLGLAGGAGELFFGEGSRLTVL.